A single sample is the source of the 8 T cell receptor beta chains below, sequenced in a study of blood T cell repertoires in COVID-19 (dated by TCRdb to the early 2020s). The method behind the library was the immunoSEQ multiplex PCR assay. TCRdb retrieved this table from immuneACCESS and kept in-frame rearrangements only. Not all clones are present; in checked studies, unresolved V genes account for under half, and no reason is known for the remainder. This sample holds 200,000 to 250,000 clones; about 90% were observed only once. Of the sample, about 4% falls within the top ten clones. The source material was PBMCs or T cells enriched from blood (not recorded which). The origin of the receptors is a woman younger than 45 who had been exposed to COVID-19.

The chain combines TRBV3-1 (or the pseudogene TRBV3-2) with TRBJ2-2; 10 bases agree with TRBD2. Germline V gene sequence: CDR1 LGHDT, CDR2 YNNKEL (reference sequence). This CDR3 is built from 18 residues. V was pared by 0 bases and J by 2 bases, with 6 bases of the junction left unmatched. The CDR3 region is CASSQDGLAGVNTGELFF. CDR3 DNA sequence: TGTGCCAGCAGCCAAGATGGGCTAGCGGGAGTCAACACCGGGGAGCTGTTTTTT.

This sequence joins TRBV29-1 and TRBJ2-3; 7 bases fit TRBD2. The J segment lost 2 bases and the V segment lost 6 bases, leaving 8 bases of the junction unmatched. This CDR3 is 14 amino acids long. Germline V CDR1 and CDR2: SQVTM, ANQGSEA. CDR3 residues: CSVATSATTDTQYF. Written as DNA, the CDR3 is TGCAGCGTCGCTACTAGCGCCACCACAGATACGCAGTATTTT.

This chain joins TRBV5-1 and TRBJ1-1; D possibly corresponds to TRBD1 (5 bases). This CDR3 has 15 residues. Germline CDR1 and CDR2: SGHRS and YFSETQ. V lost 0 bases and J 1 base, leaving 10 bases between the germline ends. This chain's CDR3 is CASSLAGRGNTEAFF. The CDR3 nucleotides read TGCGCCAGCAGCTTGGCCGGTAGGGGGAACACTGAAGCTTTCTTT.

In the case of this clone: Other DNA sequences in the sample encode the same CDR3. This chain connects TRBV18 to TRBJ2-7, with D maybe TRBD2 (6 bases). The CDR3 runs 14 residues. Germline assignment: CDR1 KGHSH and CDR2 LQKENI. Trimming took off 6 bases at V and 0 bases at J, with 12 bases between the two ends. The CDR3 sequence: CASSGTGSSYEQYF. For the CDR3, the DNA is TGTGCCAGCTCCGGGACTGGCTCCTCCTACGAGCAGTACTTC. Filled out from reference TRBV18 and TRBJ2-7, the complete variable domain reads NAGVMQNPRHLVRRRGQEARLRCSPMKGHSHVYWYRQLPEEGLKFMVYLQKENIIDESGMPKERFSAEFPKEGPSILRIQQVVRGDSAAYFCASSGTGSSYEQYFGPGTRLTVT.

The rearrangement links TRBV6-5 to TRBJ2-7, with 13 nucleotides matching TRBD2. This CDR3 has 14 residues. Germline values: CDR1 MNHEY, CDR2 SVGAGI. With 10 bases clipped from V and 3 bases from J, the junction kept 6 bases outside the gene matches. The CDR3 spells CATTGLAGVYEQYF. The CDR3 DNA sequence: TGTGCCACTACTGGACTAGCGGGAGTCTACGAGCAGTACTTC.

The chain has TRBV6-5 and TRBJ1-2, with 9 nucleotides matching TRBD1. CDR1 and CDR2 from the germline V gene are MNHEY and SVGAGI. With V trimmed by 8 bases and J by 8 bases, 3 bases remained unmatched. There are 11 residues in the CDR3. The CDR3 region is CASGDREGYTF. CDR3 nucleotides: TGTGCCAGCGGGGACAGGGAGGGCTACACCTTC.

The rearrangement joins TRBV10-3 to TRBJ1-2; the match to TRBD1 covers 8 bases. The CDR3 contains 14 residues. Germline loops: CDR1 ENHRY, CDR2 SYGVKD. V trimming: 7 bases; J trimming: 8 bases; junction bases outside the gene matches: 12. CDR3 protein: CAIMAAGGVGGYTF. DNA for the CDR3: TGTGCCATCATGGCGGCAGGGGGCGTGGGCGGCTACACCTTC.

The V gene is TRBV9, the J gene TRBJ2-1, with a tentative D call TRBD2 (6 bases). Germline CDR1 reads SGDLS; CDR2 reads YYNGEE. This CDR3 comprises 18 residues. V lost 4 bases and J 0 bases, leaving 20 bases between the germline ends. The CDR3 sequence: CASSPTPGLKSSYNEQFF. Here the CDR3 DNA reads TGTGCCAGCAGCCCGACTCCGGGACTTAAAAGCTCCTACAATGAGCAGTTCTTC.